Detailed here is one T cell receptor beta chain. The sample comes from a study of T-cell reconstitution after alpha-beta-depleted transplantation in children. As it was prepared, the TCRbeta library received unique molecular identifiers. Each CDR3 protein is one row after TCRdb ran MiXCR on the PCR reads. In the table there are 500,000 to 650,000 distinct CDR3 sequences, about 10% of which are singletons. The CDR3 extends over 16 amino acids. V was trimmed by 6 bases and J by 2 bases, leaving 18 bases between them. Germline loops: CDR1 MDHEN, CDR2 SYDVKM. The J gene is TRBJ2-3, the V gene TRBV28; D is undetermined. Here the sequenced sample was PBMCs, mostly from graft donor cells, taken 180 days after TCRalphabeta/CD19-depleted stem cell transplant. The receptor comes from a female patient aged 2 to 10 who had a stem cell transplant for aplastic anemia, so the T cells may come from the graft donor. The CDR3 DNA follows: TGTGCCAGCAGCTCATGGGGTAGCAGATCCACAGATACGCAGTATTTT. It is translated as CASSSWGSRSTDTQYF.